Here is one TCR beta chain with its context. Its antigen remains unidentified. From the reads, TCRdb called clonotypes with MiXCR, one entry per CDR3 protein. The table records about 140,000 distinct CDR3 sequences, more than 30% of them present only once. The data derive from a study of T cell repertoires in cytomegalovirus infection. Study context: Evidence of both CMV infection and a matching HLA type came from public TCR beta signatures.

Trimming shortened V by 7 bases and J by 5 bases, and 17 bases separated the two germline ends. The CDR3 is 13 residues long. CDR1 SQVTM and CDR2 ANQGSEA come from the germline V gene. The sequence came from a human donor in good health (CMV status not recorded). Some clones in this sample may be carry-over from other donors' samples. The rearrangement joins TRBV29-1 to TRBJ2-5; TRBD1 might be the D (5 bases). Sequences were derived from CD8+ T cells from cultured PBMCs, sampled from culture after CMV antigen stimulation. The CDR3 sequence: CSANRGIQETQYF. CDR3 in DNA: TGCAGCGCGAATAGGGGCATTCAGGAGACCCAGTACTTC. The full variable domain, rest sourced from reference TRBV29-1 and TRBJ2-5, is SAVISQKPSRDICQRGTSLTIQCQVDSQVTMMFWYRQQPGQSLTLIATANQGSEATYESGFVIDKFPISRPNLTFSTLTVSNMSPEDSSIYLCSANRGIQETQYFGPGTRLLVL.